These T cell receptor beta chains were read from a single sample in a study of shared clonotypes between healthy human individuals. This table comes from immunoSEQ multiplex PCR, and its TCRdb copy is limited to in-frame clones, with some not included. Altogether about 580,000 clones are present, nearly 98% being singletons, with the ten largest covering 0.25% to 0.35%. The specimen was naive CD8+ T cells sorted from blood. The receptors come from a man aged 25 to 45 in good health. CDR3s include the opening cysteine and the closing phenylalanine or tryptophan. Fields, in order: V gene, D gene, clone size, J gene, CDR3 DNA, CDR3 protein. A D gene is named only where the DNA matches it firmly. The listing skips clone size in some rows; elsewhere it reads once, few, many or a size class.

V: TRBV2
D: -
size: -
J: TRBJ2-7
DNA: TGTGCCAGCAGCCCTGGGGCGGGGGCCTATCCCTACGAGCAGTACTTC
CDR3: CASSPGAGAYPYEQYF

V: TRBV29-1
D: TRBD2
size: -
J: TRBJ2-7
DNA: TGCAGCGTTGAAGGACTAGCGGGAGAGAACGAGCAGTACTTC
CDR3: CSVEGLAGENEQYF

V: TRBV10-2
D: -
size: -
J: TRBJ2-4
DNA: TGCGCCAGCAGTGAGTCTAGACCCCCTGGGTACCTAGCCAAAAACATTCAGTACTTC
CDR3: CASSESRPPGYLAKNIQYF

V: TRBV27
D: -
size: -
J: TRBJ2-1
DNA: TGTGCCAGCATGGGATGGGGAAATGAGCAGTTCTTC
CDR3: CASMGWGNEQFF

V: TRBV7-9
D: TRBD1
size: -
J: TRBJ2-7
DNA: TGTGCCAGCAGCACAACCGGGACAGGGCTACACGAGCAGTACTTC
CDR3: CASSTTGTGLHEQYF

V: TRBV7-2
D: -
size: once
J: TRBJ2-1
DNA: TGTGCCAGCAGCTTAGTTATCTTCAATGAGCAGTTCTTC
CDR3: CASSLVIFNEQFF

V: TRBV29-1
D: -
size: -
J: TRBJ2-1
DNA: TGCAGCGTTGAAGAAGGCAGCAGGGGTCGAGAGCAGTTCTTC
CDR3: CSVEEGSRGREQFF

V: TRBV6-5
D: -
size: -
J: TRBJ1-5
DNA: TGTGCCAGCAGTTACAAACCCCGTCCGACGGGTCAGCCCCAGCATTTT
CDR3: CASSYKPRPTGQPQHF

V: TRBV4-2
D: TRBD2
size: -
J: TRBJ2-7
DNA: TGTGCCAGCAGCCCAGCGGTGGGAACTAGCGGGAGCGTTTCCTACGAGCAGTACTTC
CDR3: CASSPAVGTSGSVSYEQYF

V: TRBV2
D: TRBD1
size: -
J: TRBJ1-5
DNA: TGTGCCAGCAGAGCGACAGGGGGACTGGGGAGCAATCAGCCCCAGCATTTT
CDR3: CASRATGGLGSNQPQHF

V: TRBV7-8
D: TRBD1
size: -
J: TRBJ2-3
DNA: TGTGCCAGCAGCCGCAGGACAGGGGGTCTGGATACGCAGTATTTT
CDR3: CASSRRTGGLDTQYF

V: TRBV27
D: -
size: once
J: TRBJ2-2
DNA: TGTGCCAGCAGTTTGTACAGGGCGGGCGGGGAGCTGTTTTTT
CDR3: CASSLYRAGGELFF

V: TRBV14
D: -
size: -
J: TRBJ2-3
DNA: TGTGCCAGCAGCCGCGCGACGGATACGCAGTATTTT
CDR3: CASSRATDTQYF

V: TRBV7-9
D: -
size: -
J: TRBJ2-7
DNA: TGTGCCAGCAGCGGTCGGGGCTACGAGCAGTACTTC
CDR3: CASSGRGYEQYF

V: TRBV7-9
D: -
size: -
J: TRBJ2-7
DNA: TGTGCCAGCAGCCCAGCTGACACCTACTCCTACGAGCAGTACTTC
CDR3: CASSPADTYSYEQYF

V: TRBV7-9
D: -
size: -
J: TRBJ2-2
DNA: TGTGCCAGCAGCTTACCGGGACAGAACACCGGGGAGCTGTTTTTT
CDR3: CASSLPGQNTGELFF

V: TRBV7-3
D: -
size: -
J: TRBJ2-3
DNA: TGTGCCAGCAGCTCAGTAGCGGAAAGCACAGATACGCAGTATTTT
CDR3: CASSSVAESTDTQYF

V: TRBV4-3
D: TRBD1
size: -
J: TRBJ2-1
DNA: TGCGCCAGCAGCCTCGGGACAGGGGGATACAATGAGCAGTTCTTC
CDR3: CASSLGTGGYNEQFF

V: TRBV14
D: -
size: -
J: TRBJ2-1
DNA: TGTGCCAGCAGCCAAGATCTATGGGGGAATGAGCAGTTCTTC
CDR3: CASSQDLWGNEQFF

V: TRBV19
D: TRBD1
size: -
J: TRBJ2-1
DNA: TGTGCCAGTAGTGAAGACAGGGGCCCTCGGAATGAGCAGTTCTTC
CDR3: CASSEDRGPRNEQFF

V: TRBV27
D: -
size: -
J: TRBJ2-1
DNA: TGTGCCAGCAGTTTCGAGCCGAGGAACTACAATGAGCAGTTCTTC
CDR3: CASSFEPRNYNEQFF

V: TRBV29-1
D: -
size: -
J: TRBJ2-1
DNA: TGCAGCGTAGTGCCTTCCTACAATGAGCAGTTCTTC
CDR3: CSVVPSYNEQFF

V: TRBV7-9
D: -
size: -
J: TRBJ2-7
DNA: TGTGCCAGCAGCTTACCAGGGTCCAACTTCTACGAGCAGTACTTC
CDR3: CASSLPGSNFYEQYF

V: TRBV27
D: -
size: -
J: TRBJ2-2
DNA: TGTGCCAGCAGTTTATACGCCCTAGTTAAGGCCGGGGAGCTGTTTTTT
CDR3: CASSLYALVKAGELFF

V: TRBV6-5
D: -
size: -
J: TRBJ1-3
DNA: TGTGCCAGCAGTTTATGGGACCCAAGCTCTGGAAACACCATATATTTT
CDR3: CASSLWDPSSGNTIYF

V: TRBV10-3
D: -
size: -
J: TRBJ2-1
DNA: TGTGCCATCAGTGAAAGGGGGAAGAGCTCCTACAATGAGCAGTTCTTC
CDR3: CAISERGKSSYNEQFF

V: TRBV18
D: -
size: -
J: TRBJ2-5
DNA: TGTGCCAGCTCACCACTACAGGGTGCAGAGACCCAGTACTTC
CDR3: CASSPLQGAETQYF

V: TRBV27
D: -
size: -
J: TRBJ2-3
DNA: TGTGCCAGCAGTTTGTTTGGGGCTGGAGATACGCAGTATTTT
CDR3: CASSLFGAGDTQYF